Below are 15 T cell receptor beta chains sequenced from a single sample in a study of CD8+ T cells in alopecia areata. Extracted RNA was reverse transcribed, and the resulting cDNA served as sequencing template. The table came from immunoSEQ multiplex PCR; TCRdb's copy has only in-frame clones and leaves some out. The sample records roughly 200,000 clones, more than 55% being singletons. Material: CD8+ T cells sorted from blood. These TCRs come from a human donor in good health.

The V call is TRBV29-1, the J call TRBJ1-2; D may be TRBD1 (6 bases). The V end lost 1 base, the J end lost 7 bases, and 13 bases lay between the germline ends. The CDR3 is made up of 13 amino acids. CDR1 is SQVTM and CDR2 is ANQGSEA in the germline V gene. CDR3 amino acids: CSVEVGGGGGYTF. CDR3 DNA sequence: TGCAGCGTTGAAGTAGGAGGGGGTGGTGGCTACACCTTC.

The CDR3 region is CATSRERGSGANVLTF. The CDR3 nucleotides read TGTGCCACCAGCAGAGAAAGGGGATCTGGGGCCAACGTCCTGACTTTC. V is TRBV15 and J is TRBJ2-6; TRBD1 is a possible D gene (5 bases). The CDR3 sequence is 16 residues long. Germline lookup yields CDR1 LNHNV and CDR2 YYDKDF (reference sequence). V was shortened by 0 bases and J by 1 base, with 7 bases between the two germline ends. The whole variable domain, remainder taken from reference TRBV15 and TRBJ2-6, is DAMVIQNPRYQVTQFGKPVTLSCSQTLNHNVMYWYQQKSSQAPKLLFHYYDKDFNNEADTPDNFQSRRPNTSFCFLDIRSPGLGDTAMYLCATSRERGSGANVLTFGAGSRLTVL.

The chain employs TRBV4-1 and TRBJ1-5; D not certain. V shed 1 base and J shed 0 bases, with 7 bases lying between them. From germline, CDR1 is MGHRA and CDR2 YSYEKL. This CDR3 spans 15 amino acids. CDR3 protein: CASSQAVNSNQPQHF. CDR3 coding DNA: TGCGCCAGCAGCCAAGCAGTGAATAGCAATCAGCCCCAGCATTTT.

In its sample, this clone was seen once. The chain recombines TRBV30 with TRBJ2-7; D is undetermined. V lost 0 bases and J 2 bases, leaving 8 bases between the germline ends. There are 13 residues in the CDR3. CDR1 GTSNPN and CDR2 SVGIG come from the germline V gene (reference sequence). CDR3 DNA: TGTGCCTGGAGTGTTTCCGTCGCCTACGAGCAGTACTTC. Its translation: CAWSVSVAYEQYF. The full variable domain, its missing parts supplied by reference TRBV30 and TRBJ2-7, is SQTIHQWPATLVQPVGSPLSLECTVEGTSNPNLYWYRQAAGRGLQLLFYSVGIGQISSEVPQNLSASRPQDRQFILSSKKLLLSDSGFYLCAWSVSVAYEQYFGPGTRLTVT.

This clone was counted between two and nine times. This specimen includes other DNA sequences encoding the same CDR3. The rearrangement joins TRBV5-1 to TRBJ2-3, with TRBD2 as a possible D gene (5 bases). The V gene lost 0 bases and the J gene lost 6 bases, with 5 bases spanning the gap. The germline V gene has CDR1 SGHRS and CDR2 YFSETQ. CDR3 length: 12 amino acids. The CDR3: CASSLGGDTQYF. CDR3 in DNA: TGCGCCAGCAGCTTGGGCGGGGATACGCAGTATTTT. Supplemented by reference TRBV5-1 and TRBJ2-3, the full variable domain reads KAGVTQTPRYLIKTRGQQVTLSCSPISGHRSVSWYQQTPGQGLQFLFEYFSETQRNKGNFPGRFSGRQFSNSRSEMNVSTLELGDSALYLCASSLGGDTQYFGPGTRLTVL.

This rearrangement joins TRBV6-5 to TRBJ1-5; TRBD1 matches at 8 bases. Germline values: CDR1 MNHEY, CDR2 SVGAGI. The CDR3 loop spans 15 amino acids. The ends lost 6 bases at V and 3 bases at J; junction bases unmatched: 7. CDR3 in amino acids: CASSRTGKYNQPQHF. The DNA of the CDR3 is TGTGCCAGCAGCCGGACAGGGAAGTACAATCAGCCCCAGCATTTT.

The rearrangement uses TRBV2 and TRBJ2-3; D might be TRBD1 or TRBD2, each matching 5 bases. This CDR3 has 14 residues. Germline CDR1 reads SNHLY; CDR2 reads FYNNEI. Trimming removed 7 bases from V and 1 base from J, with 12 bases in between. The DNA for the CDR3 is TGTGCCAGCACCGGGACGGCAGGCACAGATACGCAGTATTTT. Translating it yields CASTGTAGTDTQYF.

The J gene is TRBJ2-3, the V gene TRBV4-1; the match to TRBD2 covers 7 bases. Germline CDR1 MGHRA, CDR2 YSYEKL. CDR3 size: 15 residues. With V trimmed by 6 bases and J by 1 base, 7 bases remained unmatched. CDR3 nucleotide sequence: TGCGCCAGCAGTGGGCAGCGGGGCCGCACAGATACGCAGTATTTT. This codes for CASSGQRGRTDTQYF.

This clone was observed a handful of times. The chain employs TRBV11-3 and TRBJ1-1; D remains unclear. This CDR3 spans 17 amino acids. Trimming pared 0 bases from V and 2 bases from J, leaving 16 bases between. Germline V CDR1 and CDR2: SGHNT, YENEEA. CDR3 in amino acids: CASSLDLGGKTNTEAFF. The CDR3 bases are TGTGCCAGCAGCTTAGATCTGGGAGGGAAGACCAACACTGAAGCTTTCTTT.

Notes on this clone: Other DNA sequences in the same sample also yield this CDR3. This chain joins TRBV4-1 and TRBJ2-5; D unclear. Germline lookup yields CDR1 MGHRA and CDR2 YSYEKL. The CDR3 is 12 residues long. The V end lost 0 bases, the J end lost 7 bases, and 6 bases lay between the germline ends. The CDR3 DNA is TGCGCCAGCAGCCAAGACGAAGGGACCCAGTACTTC. This translates into CASSQDEGTQYF.

The rearrangement links TRBV29-1 to TRBJ1-1; TRBD1 is a possible D gene (5 bases). Trimming left V 7 bases short and J 1 base short, with 13 bases between. Germline CDR1 SQVTM, CDR2 ANQGSEA. CDR3 size: 13 residues. CDR3 region: CSGYDSQNTEAFF. The CDR3 nucleotides read TGCAGCGGGTATGACAGCCAGAACACTGAAGCTTTCTTT. The entire variable domain, with the rest obtained from reference TRBV29-1 and TRBJ1-1, is as follows: SAVISQKPSRDICQRGTSLTIQCQVDSQVTMMFWYRQQPGQSLTLIATANQGSEATYESGFVIDKFPISRPNLTFSTLTVSNMSPEDSSIYLCSGYDSQNTEAFFGQGTRLTVV.

This clone turned up a few times. This CDR3 reads CASSQGARQDGYEQYF. The CDR3, as DNA: TGTGCCAGCAGCCAAGGCGCGAGACAGGATGGCTACGAGCAGTACTTC. The rearrangement uses TRBV4-2 and TRBJ2-7, with D possibly TRBD1 on 6 matching bases. Trimming pared 1 base from V and 3 bases from J, leaving 16 bases between. CDR1 LGHNA and CDR2 YNFKEQ come from the germline V gene. This CDR3 comprises 16 residues.

This clone was counted only a few times. The rearrangement links TRBV4-2 to TRBJ2-1, with 11 bases fitting TRBD2. CDR3 length: 14 residues. J lost 6 bases, V lost 4 bases, and 2 bases had no gene match. Germline V lookup: CDR1 LGHNA, CDR2 YNFKEQ. In DNA, the CDR3 is TGTGCCAGCAGCCCTGGGACTAGCGGCAATGAGCAGTTCTTC. This gives the protein CASSPGTSGNEQFF.

There are a few counts of this clone. The chain links TRBV21-1 to TRBJ2-1; the table's D call TRBD1 went unverified against the DNA. TRBV21-1 has pseudogene status. This CDR3 comprises 13 residues. The DNA of the CDR3 is TGTGCCAGCAGCACCCGGACAGGGAGGGAGCAGTTCTTC. It encodes CASSTRTGREQFF.

The J gene is TRBJ2-1, the V gene TRBV2; D is undetermined. The CDR3 consists of 14 residues. V lost 9 bases and J lost 8, with 20 bases in between. The germline gives CDR1 SNHLY, CDR2 FYNNEI. This CDR3 reads CASQVDFQVDEQFF. The CDR3 DNA sequence: TGTGCCAGTCAAGTAGATTTCCAAGTGGATGAGCAGTTCTTC.